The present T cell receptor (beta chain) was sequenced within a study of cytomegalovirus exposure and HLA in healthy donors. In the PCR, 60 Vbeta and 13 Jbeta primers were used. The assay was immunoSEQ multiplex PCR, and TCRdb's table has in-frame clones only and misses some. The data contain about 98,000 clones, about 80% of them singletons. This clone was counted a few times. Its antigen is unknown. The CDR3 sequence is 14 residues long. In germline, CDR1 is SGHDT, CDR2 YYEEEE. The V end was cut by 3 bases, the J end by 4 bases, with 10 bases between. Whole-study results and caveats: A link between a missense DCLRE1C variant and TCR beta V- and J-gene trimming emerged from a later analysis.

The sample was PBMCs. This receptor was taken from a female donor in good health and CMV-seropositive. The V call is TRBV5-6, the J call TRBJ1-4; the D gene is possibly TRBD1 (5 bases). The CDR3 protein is CASSWDGGNEKLFF. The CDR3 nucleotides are TGTGCCAGCAGCTGGGACGGGGGTAATGAAAAACTGTTTTTT.